This T cell receptor (beta chain) was identified in a study of Graves' ophthalmopathy and Graves' hyperthyroidism. At the level of the study: Peripheral blood samples were taken at initial diagnosis, before any treatment.

V shed 1 base and J 6 bases; nucleotides not matched to a gene: 5. The CDR3 is made up of 15 amino acids. Germline assignment: CDR1 LNHDA and CDR2 SQIVND (reference sequence). Pregnancy or lactation, uncontrolled infections and other autoimmune diseases were grounds for excluding patients. The authors used Ficoll-Paque density gradient centrifugation to separate PBMCs. The input was more than 7.5 ml of fresh peripheral blood. Investigators amplified TCR beta CDR3 regions from RNA transcripts. HTBI primers were employed in first-round RT-PCR, then a second-round multiplex PCR followed. TCRdb passed the multiplex PCR reads through MiXCR, listing each CDR3 protein once. The sample records roughly 160,000 distinct CDR3 sequences, 35% to 45% being singletons. In regard to this clonotype: The antigen is undetermined.

General observations from the study: Blood samples also showed most expanded thyroid clonotypes exceeding 0.001 frequency.

The clonotype was recovered from a man aged 25-40 years with Graves' ophthalmopathy. The material sequenced was peripheral blood. V and J are TRBV19 and TRBJ1-5, with TRBD1 matching over 8 bases. The CDR3 DNA sequence: TGTGCCAGTAGTATAGCCGGACAGGGCTTTCAGCCCCAGCATTTT. Protein sequence: CASSIAGQGFQPQHF.